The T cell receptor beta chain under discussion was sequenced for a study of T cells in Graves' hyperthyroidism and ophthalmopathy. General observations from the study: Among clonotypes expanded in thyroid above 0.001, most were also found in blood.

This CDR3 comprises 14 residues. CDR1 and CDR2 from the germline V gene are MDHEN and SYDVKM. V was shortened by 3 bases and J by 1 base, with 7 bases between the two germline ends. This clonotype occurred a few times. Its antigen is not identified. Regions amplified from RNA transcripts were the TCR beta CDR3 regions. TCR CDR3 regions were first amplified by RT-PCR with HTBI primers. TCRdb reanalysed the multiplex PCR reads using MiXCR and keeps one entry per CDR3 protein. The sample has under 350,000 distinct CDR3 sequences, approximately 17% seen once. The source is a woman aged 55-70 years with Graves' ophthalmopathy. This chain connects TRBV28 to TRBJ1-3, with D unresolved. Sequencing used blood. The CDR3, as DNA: TGTGCCAGCAGTTTTTGGTCGTCTGGAAACACCATATATTTT. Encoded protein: CASSFWSSGNTIYF.